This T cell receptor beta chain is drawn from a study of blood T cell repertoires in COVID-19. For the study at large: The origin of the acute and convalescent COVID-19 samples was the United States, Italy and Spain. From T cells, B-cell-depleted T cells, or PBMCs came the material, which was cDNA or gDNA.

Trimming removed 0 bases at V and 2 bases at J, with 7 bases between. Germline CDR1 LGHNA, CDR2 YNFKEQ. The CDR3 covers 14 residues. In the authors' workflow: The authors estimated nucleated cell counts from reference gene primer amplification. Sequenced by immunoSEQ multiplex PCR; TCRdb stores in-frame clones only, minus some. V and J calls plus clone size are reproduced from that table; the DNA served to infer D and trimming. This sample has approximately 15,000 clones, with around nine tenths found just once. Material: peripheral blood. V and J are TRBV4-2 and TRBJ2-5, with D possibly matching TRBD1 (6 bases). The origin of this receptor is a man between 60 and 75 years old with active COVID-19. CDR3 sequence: CASSQDGQQETQYF. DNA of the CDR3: TGTGCCAGCAGCCAAGATGGACAGCAAGAGACCCAGTACTTC.